Listed below are T cell receptor beta chains from one sample, sequenced in a study of cytomegalovirus exposure and HLA in healthy donors. The assay was immunoSEQ multiplex PCR, and TCRdb's table has in-frame clones only and misses some. The table has around 220,000 clones, approximately 88% seen once; the top ten hold roughly 13%. The sequenced sample consisted of PBMCs. Every receptor here comes from a young woman in good health and CMV-seropositive. The CDR3 runs from the conserved cysteine through the conserved F or W. D genes are given only for firm matches. Some rows mark clone size as missing; the rest say once, few, many or name a class of expanded clone.

TRBV27	-	TRBJ1-2	-	CASRSLDKPAGGYTF	TGTGCCAGCAGATCCCTGGACAAGCCCGCGGGGGGCTACACCTTC
TRBV29-1	-	TRBJ2-1	TRBD2	CSAPIGGATYNEQFF	TGCAGCGCCCCGATCGGGGGGGCTACCTACAATGAGCAGTTCTTC
TRBV2	-	TRBJ1-5	-	CASSGSGTFYQPQHF	TGTGCCAGCAGTGGTTCCGGGACATTTTATCAGCCCCAGCATTTT
TRBV6-1	-	TRBJ2-3	TRBD2	CASRPGLADTDTQYF	TGTGCCAGCCGCCCGGGACTAGCGGACACAGATACGCAGTATTTT
TRBV7-3	-	TRBJ2-2	-	CASSFGLAGELFF	TGTGCCAGCAGCTTCGGTCTGGCCGGGGAGCTGTTTTTT
TRBV5-4	-	TRBJ2-5	TRBD2	CASSTSGYQETQYF	TGTGCCAGCAGCACTAGCGGGTACCAAGAGACCCAGTACTTC
TRBV30	-	TRBJ2-7	-	CAWSVLAEYEQYF	TGTGCCTGGAGTGTACTCGCGGAGTACGAGCAGTACTTC
TRBV9	-	TRBJ2-3	TRBD2	CASSIGTSDSTDTQYF	TGTGCCAGCAGCATCGGGACTAGCGATTCAACAGATACGCAGTATTTT
TRBV7-9	-	TRBJ2-2	-	CASSRSVGRTGELFF	TGTGCCAGCAGCCGGTCGGTTGGGCGTACCGGGGAGCTGTTTTTT
TRBV2	once	TRBJ1-4	TRBD1	CANRGQGSGEKLFF	TGTGCCAACCGGGGACAGGGGTCGGGTGAAAAACTGTTTTTT
TRBV5-1	-	TRBJ1-1	-	CASSRHASSGENTEAFF	TGCGCCAGCAGCCGTCACGCTTCCTCGGGAGAGAACACTGAAGCTTTCTTT
TRBV7-6	-	TRBJ2-1	TRBD1	CASSDRGTGNSYNEQFF	TGTGCCAGCAGCGACCGGGGGACAGGTAATTCCTACAATGAGCAGTTCTTC
TRBV18	-	TRBJ1-2	TRBD1	CASSYRDRDLYGYTF	TGTGCCAGCTCATACCGGGACAGAGACCTCTATGGCTACACCTTC
TRBV30	-	TRBJ1-4	-	CAWNRQPNEKLFF	TGTGCCTGGAATCGGCAGCCAAACGAAAAACTGTTTTTT
TRBV28	-	TRBJ1-2	-	CAIPEGGLVGGYTF	TGTGCCATCCCTGAGGGGGGGCTGGTGGGCGGCTACACCTTC
TRBV6-5	-	TRBJ2-2	-	CASTIDPPGTGELFF	TGTGCCAGCACTATCGACCCCCCGGGCACCGGGGAGCTGTTTTTT
TRBV6-6	-	TRBJ1-2	-	CASSYSEGDGYTF	TGTGCCAGCAGTTACTCGGAGGGAGATGGCTACACCTTC
TRBV27	-	TRBJ1-1	-	CASSSVPFSAEAFF	TGTGCCAGCAGTTCGGTTCCGTTTAGTGCTGAAGCTTTCTTT
TRBV5-1	-	TRBJ2-7	-	CASSTHQGSQYF	TGCGCCAGCAGCACCCATCAGGGATCGCAGTACTTC
TRBV21-1	few	TRBJ1-5	-	CASSKAGGHSNQPQHF	TGTGCCAGCAGCAAAGCAGGGGGACATAGCAATCAGCCCCAGCATTTT
TRBV29-1	few	TRBJ2-7	-	CSVEGAGEQYF	TGCAGCGTTGAAGGGGCCGGGGAGCAGTACTTC
TRBV27	-	TRBJ2-1	-	CASHTVDEQFF	TGTGCCAGCCACACCGTTGATGAGCAGTTCTTC
TRBV27	-	TRBJ2-1	-	CASSRDRSSYNEQFF	TGTGCCAGCAGCCGCGACAGGAGCTCCTACAATGAGCAGTTCTTC
TRBV5-6	-	TRBJ2-6	-	CASSLKILSSGANVLTF	TGTGCCAGCAGCTTGAAGATCCTATCCTCTGGGGCCAACGTCCTGACTTTC
TRBV27	-	TRBJ1-1	TRBD1	CASSFLTGVMRTEAFF	TGTGCCAGCAGTTTTCTGACAGGGGTAATGAGGACTGAAGCTTTCTTT
TRBV29-1	-	TRBJ2-7	-	CSVDSGAPYEQYF	TGCAGCGTTGACAGCGGAGCTCCCTACGAGCAGTACTTC
TRBV6-5	-	TRBJ1-2	-	CASSRKGTVGYTF	TGTGCCAGCAGTCGAAAGGGGACGGTTGGCTACACCTTC
TRBV6-1	-	TRBJ1-4	-	CASSGSLRGRTNEKLFF	TGTGCCAGCAGTGGGAGTTTAAGGGGTAGGACTAATGAAAAACTGTTTTTT
TRBV7-2	-	TRBJ2-1	TRBD2	CASSFSGSHNEQFF	TGTGCCAGCAGCTTTAGCGGGAGCCACAATGAGCAGTTCTTC
TRBV30	-	TRBJ2-5	TRBD2	CAWSPTSGIRETQYF	TGTGCCTGGAGTCCGACTAGCGGGATTAGAGAGACCCAGTACTTC
TRBV6-5	once	TRBJ2-7	-	CASSYSIRDDSYEQYF	TGTGCCAGCAGTTACTCGATAAGGGACGACTCCTACGAGCAGTACTTC
TRBV5-4	-	TRBJ2-7	-	CASTLGRGYEQYF	TGTGCCAGCACCCTCGGGAGAGGCTACGAGCAGTACTTC
TRBV5-6	few	TRBJ1-2	-	CASSQNYGYTF	TGTGCCAGCTCGCAGAACTATGGCTACACCTTC
TRBV7-2	-	TRBJ2-2	-	CASSFPSAYTGELFF	TGTGCCAGCAGCTTTCCTAGCGCCTACACCGGGGAGCTGTTTTTT
TRBV5-1	-	TRBJ2-2	-	CASSYRFSNTGELFF	TGCGCCAGCAGCTATAGATTTTCGAACACCGGGGAGCTGTTTTTT
TRBV13	once	TRBJ2-5	TRBD2	CASSPRLAGETQYF	TGTGCCAGCAGCCCCCGACTAGCGGGAGAGACCCAGTACTTC
TRBV10-3	once	TRBJ1-1	TRBD1	CAISGQGSGTEAFF	TGTGCCATCAGTGGACAGGGCTCGGGCACTGAAGCTTTCTTT
TRBV7-2	-	TRBJ2-7	TRBD2	CAGGLAGGPGYEQYF	TGTGCCGGAGGACTAGCGGGAGGGCCTGGCTACGAGCAGTACTTC
TRBV15	-	TRBJ2-3	-	CATSRASRGTDTQYF	TGTGCCACCAGCAGAGCTAGTCGAGGCACAGATACGCAGTATTTT
TRBV15	-	TRBJ2-7	TRBD2	CATSSGSGAVYEQYF	TGTGCCACCAGCTCCGGCAGCGGGGCCGTCTACGAGCAGTACTTC
TRBV9	-	TRBJ1-2	-	CASSSRGDHGYTF	TGTGCCAGCAGCTCGAGGGGAGACCATGGCTACACCTTC